This section outlines one T cell receptor beta chain sequence together with its context. The data derive from a study of cytomegalovirus exposure and HLA in healthy donors. The protocol was immunoSEQ multiplex PCR, while the TCRdb copy is restricted to in-frame clones and leaves out a portion. The profile shows some 50,000 clones, approximately 95% of them singletons. Trimming pared 4 bases from V and 2 bases from J, leaving 16 bases between. The length of the CDR3 is 15 residues. The sequence was obtained from a woman aged 18-35 years in good health and CMV-seronegative. Sequenced sample: PBMCs. The rearrangement links TRBV5-3 to TRBJ2-7; D is perhaps TRBD2 (5 bases). TRBV5-3 qualifies as an ORF whose function is uncertain. The CDR3 nucleotides read TGTGCCAGAAGCCTGCGGTGGAGGTCGGCCTACGAGCAGTACGTC. This sequence encodes CARSLRWRSAYEQYV.